This T cell receptor beta chain appears in the sequencing data of a study of vaccination and CD4 T cells after COVID-19. Study summary: Controls had a CEFX pool, an HIV-1 Nef pool, or no peptide added.

Looked up from germline, CDR1 is MDHEN and CDR2 is SYDVKM. The CDR3 is 16 residues long. The V and J ends lost 8 bases and 4 bases respectively, with 23 bases between them. Sequence data for DNA of cultured CD4+ T cells were generated by the Oncomine TCR Beta short-read assay. Extraction of genomic DNA was performed on cultured CD4+ T cells. Using its own MiXCR run on the PCR reads, TCRdb lists one record per CDR3 protein. The table lists around 14,000 distinct CDR3 sequences, 53% of them singletons, with under 13% in the top ten. Noted treatment: approximately 9-day PBMC culture with coronavirus spike peptide pools or control peptides (ViraFEST assay). Peptide pool stimulation in ViraFEST expanded antigen-specific T cells, whose TCRs were then sequenced. This clonotype was seen a handful of times. Its matching antigen is unknown. Study-level results: The authors identified 304 of 307 vaccine-specific clones in convalescent patients as spike mono-reactive.

The receptor was isolated from a human donor who had recovered from COVID-19. Sequenced material: CD4+ T cells from blood, cultured in vitro. J is TRBJ1-1 and V is TRBV28, with D possibly matching TRBD1 (5 bases). The CDR3 DNA follows: TGTGCCAGCTCAGATGCAGGGTTTGGGGGAGCCACTGAAGCTTTCTTT. Its translation: CASSDAGFGGATEAFF. The full variable domain, completed using reference TRBV28 and TRBJ1-1, is DVKVTQSSRYLVKRTGEKVFLECVQDMDHENMFWYRQDPGLGLRLIYFSYDVKMKEKGDIPEGYSVSREKKERFSLILESASTNQTSMYLCASSDAGFGGATEAFFGQGTRLTVV.